The 5 T cell receptor beta chains listed next were all sequenced from one sample in a study of T-cell memory formation after mild COVID-19. Using its own MiXCR run on the 5' RACE reads, TCRdb lists one record per CDR3 protein. Of about 320,000 distinct CDR3 sequences in the sample, roughly an eighth were seen once. What was sequenced was PBMCs or a T cell subset sorted from them (not recorded which). The receptors stem from a man younger than 35 who had mild COVID-19 (a few samples of this study predate the infection). Cell type and time point are not known.

This sequence joins TRBV9 and TRBJ2-1, with TRBD1 matching over 8 bases. Germline assignment: CDR1 SGDLS and CDR2 YYNGEE. The CDR3 spans 19 residues. The V gene end was trimmed by 0 bases and the J gene end by 2 bases; junction bases not matched to a gene: 13. The CDR3 spells CASSVGSRTGRPPYNEQFF. In DNA, the CDR3 is TGTGCCAGCAGCGTAGGGTCACGGACAGGGCGGCCCCCCTACAATGAGCAGTTCTTC.

The V call is TRBV12-3 or TRBV12-4, the J call TRBJ2-2; D possibly corresponds to TRBD1 (6 bases). The CDR3 is made up of 14 amino acids. The V end lost 5 bases, the J end lost 3 bases, and 10 bases lay between the germline ends. The CDR3, as DNA: TGTGCCAGCAGTCAGGACAGCTACACCGGGGAGCTGTTTTTT. This gives the protein CASSQDSYTGELFF.

The chain is built from TRBV9 and TRBJ2-7; 9 bases fit TRBD2. The CDR3 runs to 14 residues. Germline trimming cut 2 bases from V and 6 bases from J; bases unmatched to any gene: 6. Germline V gene sequence: CDR1 SGDLS, CDR2 YYNGEE. The DNA of the CDR3 is TGTGCCAGCAGCGTGGGCCTAGCGGGGTTCGAGCAGTACTTC. Translated: CASSVGLAGFEQYF.

This clonotype was recorded a few times. V gene TRBV7-2 combines with J gene TRBJ2-3; 7 bases align to TRBD2. V shed 4 bases, J shed 8 bases, and the junction held 6 bases outside the gene matches. Germline V gene data show CDR1 as SGHTA and CDR2 as FQGNSA. CDR3 length: 13 residues. The DNA of the CDR3 is TGTGCCAGCAGCTCTTCGGCGGGAGTTACGCAGTATTTT. Translation: CASSSSAGVTQYF. Combining the CDR3 with reference TRBV7-2 and TRBJ2-3 gives the whole variable domain GAGVSQSPSNKVTEKGKDVELRCDPISGHTALYWYRQSLGQGLEFLIYFQGNSAPDKSGLPSDRFSAERTGGSVSTLTIQRTQQEDSAVYLCASSSSAGVTQYFGPGTRLTVL.

This clonotype was counted a few times. The chain couples TRBV20-1 to TRBJ2-3, with 10 bases matching TRBD2. Germline V gene lookup returns CDR1 DFQATT and CDR2 SNEGSKA (reference sequence). Losses at the gene ends were 2 bases for V and 2 bases for J; bases not matched to a gene: 7. The CDR3 is 16 residues long. As DNA, the CDR3 is TGCAGTGCTAGACGGTCTAGCGGGGGTTCCACAGATACGCAGTATTTT. Protein: CSARRSSGGSTDTQYF.